This is a list of T cell receptor beta chains from one sample in a study of control samples from healthy donors and cancer patients. TCRdb keeps only in-frame clones here, not all; method: immunoSEQ multiplex PCR. The data hold around 90,000 clones, with 85% to 90% observed a single time. The source material was blood. All receptors derive from a woman in her 40s in good health. Both conserved end residues are part of each CDR3. Each record gives: J gene, D gene, clone size, V gene, CDR3 protein, CDR3 DNA. The D gene is left open where the match is weak. Clone size, where shown, is once, few, many, or a class for clones that have expanded.

TRBJ1-2 NA NA TRBV5-6 CASSLRGGTNYGYTF TGTGCCAGCAGCTTGAGGGGCGGCACTAACTATGGCTACACCTTC
TRBJ1-2 NA NA TRBV12-3/TRBV12-4 CASSLDGTYGYTF TGTGCCAGCAGTTTAGACGGAACCTATGGCTACACCTTC
TRBJ2-2 NA few TRBV4-1 CASSPYTRGTGELFF TGCGCCAGCAGCCCTTACACGCGTGGCACCGGGGAGCTGTTTTTT
TRBJ2-1 NA few TRBV7-3 CASSQDSYNEQFF TGTGCCAGCAGCCAAGACAGTTACAATGAGCAGTTCTTC
TRBJ2-3 TRBD1 NA TRBV7-2 CASSTPGDRITDTQYF TGTGCCAGCAGCACCCCCGGGGACAGGATCACAGATACGCAGTATTTT
TRBJ2-1 NA once TRBV14 CASSQDPGSSYNEQFF TGTGCCAGCAGCCAAGACCCAGGGAGCTCCTACAATGAGCAGTTCTTC
TRBJ1-1 NA NA TRBV7-8 CASSLTGIFTEAFF TGTGCCAGCAGCTTGACAGGAATCTTCACTGAAGCTTTCTTT
TRBJ2-1 TRBD2 once TRBV5-4 CASSRGLAGVSYNEQFF TGTGCCAGCAGCAGAGGACTAGCGGGGGTTTCCTACAATGAGCAGTTCTTC
TRBJ1-2 NA NA TRBV6-1 CASSEEGFFGYTF TGTGCCAGCAGTGAAGAGGGATTTTTTGGCTACACCTTC
TRBJ2-3 TRBD2 NA TRBV11-2 CASSHNPGLGTDTQYF TGTGCCAGCAGCCATAATCCGGGACTAGGCACAGATACGCAGTATTTT
TRBJ1-1 NA NA TRBV4-3 CASSQEYGRKNTEAFF TGCGCCAGCAGCCAAGAATATGGCAGGAAGAACACTGAAGCTTTCTTT
TRBJ1-4 NA once TRBV19 CASSPRQGNEKLFF TGTGCCAGTAGTCCTAGACAAGGCAATGAAAAACTGTTTTTT
TRBJ1-2 NA NA TRBV12-3/TRBV12-4 CASSQNTDDYTF TGTGCCAGCAGTCAAAACACCGACGACTACACCTTC
TRBJ2-2 TRBD1 once TRBV5-1 CASSTGAAGELFF TGCGCCAGCAGTACAGGGGCCGCCGGGGAGCTGTTTTTT
TRBJ1-1 NA NA TRBV9 CASSVEGRRNTEAFF TGTGCCAGCAGCGTAGAGGGCAGGAGGAACACTGAAGCTTTCTTT
TRBJ2-7 NA once TRBV6-1 CASSDTTWDEQYF TGTGCCAGCAGTGATACAACTTGGGACGAGCAGTACTTC
TRBJ2-5 TRBD2 once TRBV7-2 CASSPWGAGAQETQYF TGTGCCAGCAGCCCGTGGGGAGCGGGAGCCCAAGAGACCCAGTACTTC
TRBJ1-1 NA NA TRBV7-9 CASSPGGAIRATEAFF TGTGCCAGCAGCCCCGGGGGGGCGATCCGGGCCACTGAAGCTTTCTTT
TRBJ2-7 NA NA TRBV4-3 CASSQGSSASYEQYF TGCGCCAGCAGCCAAGGTTCTAGCGCCTCCTACGAGCAGTACTTC